A single sample gave rise to the 9 T cell receptor beta chains below, sequenced in a study of T-cell memory formation after mild COVID-19. TCRdb independently ran MiXCR on the 5' RACE reads; one entry per CDR3 protein. Found here are roughly 220,000 distinct CDR3 sequences, just over 9.5% of them singletons; the top ten hold 3.5%. The sample was PBMCs or a T cell subset sorted from them (not recorded which). The receptors here all came from a man between 18 and 29 years old who had mild COVID-19 (a few samples of this study predate the infection). Cell type and time point are not known.

Comment on this clonotype: A read error may explain this, as a much larger clone is one base away. V gene TRBV2 combines with J gene TRBJ1-5, with D tentatively TRBD1 (5 bases). Germline CDR1 SNHLY, CDR2 FYNNEI. The CDR3 runs to 14 residues. The CDR3: CASSELAGNQPKHF. In DNA, the CDR3 is TGTGCCAGCAGTGAACTGGCAGGGAATCAGCCCAAGCATTTT.

The chain couples TRBV19 to TRBJ2-5; D is ambiguous. V was trimmed by 1 base and J by 4 bases, leaving 16 bases between them. CDR1 LNHDA and CDR2 SQIVND come from the germline V gene (reference sequence). The CDR3 runs to 16 residues. The DNA of the CDR3 is TGTGCCAGTAGTATAGCCGGAAGGGTTCTTGGAGAGACCCAGTACTTC. Amino acid sequence: CASSIAGRVLGETQYF.

The rearrangement links TRBV12-3 or TRBV12-4 to TRBJ1-4, with 7 positions matching TRBD1. This CDR3 has 13 residues. V gave up 5 bases and J gave up 8 bases; unmatched junction bases: 5. In DNA form, the CDR3 reads TGTGCCAGCAGTCCCCAGGACAGGGAAAAACTGTTTTTT. This sequence encodes CASSPQDREKLFF.

The rearrangement uses TRBV5-1 and TRBJ1-4; D gene unclear. This CDR3 has 15 amino acids. Trimming pared 0 bases from V and 5 bases from J, leaving 11 bases between. CDR1 SGHRS and CDR2 YFSETQ come from the germline V gene. CDR3 in amino acids: CASSLGDYLNEKLFF. The CDR3 region has the DNA TGCGCCAGCAGCTTGGGCGATTACCTGAATGAAAAACTGTTTTTT.

This clonotype occurred many times. The rearrangement joins TRBV2 to TRBJ2-2; D is possibly TRBD2 (5 bases). V shed 8 bases and J shed 2 bases, with 9 bases lying between them. The CDR3 has 13 amino acids. Germline assignment: CDR1 SNHLY and CDR2 FYNNEI. In DNA form, the CDR3 reads TGTGCCAGCCTTAGACTAAACACCGGGGAGCTGTTTTTT. Its protein is CASLRLNTGELFF.

This clonotype showed up many times. The gene calls are TRBV7-2 and TRBJ2-7, with 8 nucleotides matching TRBD1. This CDR3 contains 15 residues. Germline CDR1 and CDR2: SGHTA and FQGNSA. V shed 6 bases and J 3 bases; nucleotides not matched to a gene: 10. CDR3 bases: TGTGCCAGCAGTGCAGGGGGCGCTGCCATCTACGAGCAGTACTTC. Protein: CASSAGGAAIYEQYF. The full variable domain, completed using reference TRBV7-2 and TRBJ2-7, is GAGVSQSPSNKVTEKGKDVELRCDPISGHTALYWYRQSLGQGLEFLIYFQGNSAPDKSGLPSDRFSAERTGGSVSTLTIQRTQQEDSAVYLCASSAGGAAIYEQYFGPGTRLTVT.

The chain combines TRBV12-3 or TRBV12-4 with TRBJ1-2, with 7 bases fitting TRBD1. Trimming removed 7 bases from V and 4 bases from J; junction bases left unmatched: 6. The CDR3 loop spans 13 amino acids. CDR3 bases: TGTGCCAGCACCCCGACAGGGAGCTATGGCTACACCTTC. It yields the protein CASTPTGSYGYTF.

This clonotype was counted many times. The rearrangement uses TRBV29-1 and TRBJ2-1; possible D gene TRBD2, 5 bases. Germline V gene data show CDR1 as SQVTM and CDR2 as ANQGSEA. This CDR3 has 13 amino acids. Trimming shortened V by 4 bases and J by 2 bases, and 9 bases separated the two germline ends. The CDR3 loop is CSVGGAAYNEQFF. As DNA, the CDR3 is TGCAGCGTTGGGGGAGCGGCCTACAATGAGCAGTTCTTC.

This clonotype was seen many times. This chain uses TRBV7-2 with TRBJ2-1, with TRBD1 matching over 9 bases. The CDR3 runs 13 residues. The V gene's germline CDR1 is SGHTA and CDR2 FQGNSA. V lost 1 base and J lost 13; bases outside the gene matches: 5. CDR3 sequence: CASSLGTGDLQFF. CDR3 coding DNA: TGTGCCAGCAGCTTAGGGACAGGGGATCTCCAGTTCTTC. The complete variable domain, with remaining parts taken from reference TRBV7-2 and TRBJ2-1, reads GAGVSQSPSNKVTEKGKDVELRCDPISGHTALYWYRQSLGQGLEFLIYFQGNSAPDKSGLPSDRFSAERTGGSVSTLTIQRTQQEDSAVYLCASSLGTGDLQFFGPGTRLTVL.